The source of this T cell receptor beta chain is a study of blood T cells in healthy people across ages. Study-level results: Estimates drawn from one million T cells were deemed to understate diversity. In the absence of known donor CMV status, changes in expanded clonotypes were possibly confounded.

The CDR3 has 16 residues. Germline-derived CDR1 and CDR2 are SGHKS and YYEKEE (reference sequence). V was pared by 6 bases and J by 5 bases, with 11 bases of the junction left unmatched. This clonotype was counted only a few times. The antigen is undetermined. A second PCR, run for about 6 to 12 cycles, used a sample-barcoded 5' primer plus a J-beta primer mix. Every cDNA molecule bore a tag from a template-switch adaptor containing 12 random nucleotides. Every sample produced at least 3 million CDR3-containing paired-end reads. In TCRdb, the 5' RACE reads were re-called with MiXCR into one record per CDR3 protein. Here the sample spans around 870,000 distinct CDR3 sequences, under 35% being singletons.

Sequencing was done on a sample of blood. This receptor was taken from an elderly woman in good health. The chain couples TRBV5-5 to TRBJ1-6; 7 bases line up with TRBD1. CDR3 protein: CASTLSDDRDNSPLHF. The CDR3 nucleotides are TGTGCCAGCACTCTATCGGACGACAGGGATAATTCACCCCTCCACTTT.